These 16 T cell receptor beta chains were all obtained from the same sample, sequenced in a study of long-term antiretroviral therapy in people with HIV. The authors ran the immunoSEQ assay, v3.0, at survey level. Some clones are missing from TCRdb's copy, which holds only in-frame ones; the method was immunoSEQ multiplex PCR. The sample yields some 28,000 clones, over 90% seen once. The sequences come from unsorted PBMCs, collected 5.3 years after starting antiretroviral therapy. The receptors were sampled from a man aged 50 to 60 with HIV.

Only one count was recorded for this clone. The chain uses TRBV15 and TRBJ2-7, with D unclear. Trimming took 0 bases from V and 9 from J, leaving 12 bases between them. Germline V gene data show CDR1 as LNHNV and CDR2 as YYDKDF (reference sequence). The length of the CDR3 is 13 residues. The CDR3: CATSRDTTNRQYF. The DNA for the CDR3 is TGTGCCACCAGCAGAGATACCACGAACCGGCAGTACTTC.

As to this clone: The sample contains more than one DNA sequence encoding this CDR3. The CDR3 DNA reads as TGTGCCTGGAGTGTTGCAGGGGACACTGAAGCTTTCTTT. This encodes CAWSVAGDTEAFF. The genes are TRBV30 and TRBJ1-1; weak D call: TRBD1 (6 bases). The V and J ends lost 0 bases and 3 bases respectively, with 8 bases between them. This CDR3 is 13 amino acids long. Germline V gene sequence: CDR1 GTSNPN, CDR2 SVGIG (reference sequence). Using reference TRBV30 and TRBJ1-1 for the parts outside the CDR3, the full variable domain is SQTIHQWPATLVQPVGSPLSLECTVEGTSNPNLYWYRQAAGRGLQLLFYSVGIGQISSEVPQNLSASRPQDRQFILSSKKLLLSDSGFYLCAWSVAGDTEAFFGQGTRLTVV.

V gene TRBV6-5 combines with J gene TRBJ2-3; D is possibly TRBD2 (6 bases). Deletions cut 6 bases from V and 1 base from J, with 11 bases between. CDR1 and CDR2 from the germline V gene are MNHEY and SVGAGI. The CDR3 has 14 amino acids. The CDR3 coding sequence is TGTGCCAGCAGCCGGAGGGAGGGCACAGATACGCAGTATTTT. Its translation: CASSRREGTDTQYF.

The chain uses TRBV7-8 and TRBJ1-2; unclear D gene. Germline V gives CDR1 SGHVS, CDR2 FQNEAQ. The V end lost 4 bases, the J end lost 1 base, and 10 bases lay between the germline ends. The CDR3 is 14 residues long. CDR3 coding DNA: TGTGCCAGCAGCTCGTCGACAATTAACTATGGCTACACCTTC. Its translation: CASSSSTINYGYTF.

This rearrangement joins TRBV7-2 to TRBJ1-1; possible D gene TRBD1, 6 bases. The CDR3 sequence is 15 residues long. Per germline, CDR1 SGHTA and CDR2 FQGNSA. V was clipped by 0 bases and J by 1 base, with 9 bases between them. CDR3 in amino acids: CASSLASRGNTEAFF. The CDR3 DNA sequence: TGTGCCAGCAGCTTAGCGTCCAGGGGGAACACTGAAGCTTTCTTT.

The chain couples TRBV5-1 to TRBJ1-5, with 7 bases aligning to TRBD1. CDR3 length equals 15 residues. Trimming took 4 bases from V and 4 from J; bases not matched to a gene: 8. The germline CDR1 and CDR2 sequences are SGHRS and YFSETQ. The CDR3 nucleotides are TGCGCCAGCAGCCGGGACAGTGGAGGGAATCAGCCCCAGCATTTT. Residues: CASSRDSGGNQPQHF.

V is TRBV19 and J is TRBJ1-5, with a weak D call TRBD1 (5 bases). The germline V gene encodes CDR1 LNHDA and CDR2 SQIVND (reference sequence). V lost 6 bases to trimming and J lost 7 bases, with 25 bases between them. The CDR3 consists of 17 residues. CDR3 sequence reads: CASRPEGSGTGGQPQHF. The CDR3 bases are TGTGCCAGTAGGCCTGAGGGGTCGGGGACCGGCGGGCAGCCCCAGCATTTT.

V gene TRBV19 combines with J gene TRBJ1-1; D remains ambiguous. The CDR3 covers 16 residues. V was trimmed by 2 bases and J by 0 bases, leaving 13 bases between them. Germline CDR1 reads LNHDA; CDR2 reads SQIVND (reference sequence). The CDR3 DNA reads TGTGCCAGTAGTATAAGGCCCCATGGGATGAACACTGAAGCTTTCTTT. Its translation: CASSIRPHGMNTEAFF.

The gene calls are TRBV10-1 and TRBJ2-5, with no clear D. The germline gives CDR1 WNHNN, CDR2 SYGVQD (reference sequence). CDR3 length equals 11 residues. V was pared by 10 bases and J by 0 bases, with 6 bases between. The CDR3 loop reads CATSYQETQYF. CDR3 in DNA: TGCGCCACCAGCTACCAAGAGACCCAGTACTTC.

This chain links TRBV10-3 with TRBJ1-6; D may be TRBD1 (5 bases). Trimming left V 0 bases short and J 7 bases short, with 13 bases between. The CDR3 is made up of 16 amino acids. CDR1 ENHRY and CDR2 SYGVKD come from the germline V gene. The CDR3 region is CAISESSGRVNSPLHF. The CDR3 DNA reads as TGTGCCATCAGTGAGTCGTCGGGACGCGTCAATTCACCCCTCCACTTT.

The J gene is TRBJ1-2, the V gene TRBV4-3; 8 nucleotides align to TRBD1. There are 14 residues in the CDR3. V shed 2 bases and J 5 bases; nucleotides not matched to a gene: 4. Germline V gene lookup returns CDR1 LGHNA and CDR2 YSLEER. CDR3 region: CASSQLGQGYGYTF. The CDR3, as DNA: TGCGCCAGCAGCCAACTTGGACAGGGTTATGGCTACACCTTC.

Here the CDR3 reads CASSIWGLGELFF. CDR3 nucleotide sequence: TGTGCCAGTAGTATTTGGGGGCTAGGGGAGCTGTTTTTT. The V gene is TRBV19, the J gene TRBJ2-2; D perhaps matches TRBD1 (6 bases). The CDR3 length is 13 residues. Trimming left V 3 bases short and J 8 bases short, with 10 bases between. Germline V lookup: CDR1 LNHDA, CDR2 SQIVND (reference sequence). The variable domain in full, with the rest retrieved from reference TRBV19 and TRBJ2-2, is DGGITQSPKYLFRKEGQNVTLSCEQNLNHDAMYWYRQDPGQGLRLIYYSQIVNDFQKGDIAEGYSVSREKKESFPLTVTSAQKNPTAFYLCASSIWGLGELFFGEGSRLTVL.

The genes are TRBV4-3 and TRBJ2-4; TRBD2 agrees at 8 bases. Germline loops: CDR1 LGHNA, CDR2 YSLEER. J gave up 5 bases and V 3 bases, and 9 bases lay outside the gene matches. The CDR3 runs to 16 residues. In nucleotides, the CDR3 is TGCGCCAGCAGCCAGCGGGGGGCCTACCCCGAAAACATTCAGTACTTC. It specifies CASSQRGAYPENIQYF.

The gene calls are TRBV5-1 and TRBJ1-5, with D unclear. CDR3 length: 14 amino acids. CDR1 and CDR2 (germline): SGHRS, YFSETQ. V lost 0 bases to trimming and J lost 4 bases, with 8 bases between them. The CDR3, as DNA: TGCGCCAGCAGCTTGGACGGCCAAAATCAGCCCCAGCATTTT. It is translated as CASSLDGQNQPQHF. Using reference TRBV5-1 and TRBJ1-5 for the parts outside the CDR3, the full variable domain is KAGVTQTPRYLIKTRGQQVTLSCSPISGHRSVSWYQQTPGQGLQFLFEYFSETQRNKGNFPGRFSGRQFSNSRSEMNVSTLELGDSALYLCASSLDGQNQPQHFGDGTRLSIL.

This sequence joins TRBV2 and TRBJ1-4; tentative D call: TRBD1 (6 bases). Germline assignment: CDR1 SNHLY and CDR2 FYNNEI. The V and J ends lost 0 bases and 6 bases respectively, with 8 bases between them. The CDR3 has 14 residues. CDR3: CASSEAGGDEKLFF. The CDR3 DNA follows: TGTGCCAGCAGTGAAGCCGGGGGCGATGAAAAACTGTTTTTT.

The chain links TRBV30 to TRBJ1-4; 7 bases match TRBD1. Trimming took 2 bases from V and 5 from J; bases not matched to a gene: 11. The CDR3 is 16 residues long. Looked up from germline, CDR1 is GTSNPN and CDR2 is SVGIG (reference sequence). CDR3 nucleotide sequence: TGTGCCTGGAGTCCGGACCCGGGACAGAGGAATGAAAAACTGTTTTTT. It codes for CAWSPDPGQRNEKLFF. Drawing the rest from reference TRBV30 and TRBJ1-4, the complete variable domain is SQTIHQWPATLVQPVGSPLSLECTVEGTSNPNLYWYRQAAGRGLQLLFYSVGIGQISSEVPQNLSASRPQDRQFILSSKKLLLSDSGFYLCAWSPDPGQRNEKLFFGSGTQLSVL.